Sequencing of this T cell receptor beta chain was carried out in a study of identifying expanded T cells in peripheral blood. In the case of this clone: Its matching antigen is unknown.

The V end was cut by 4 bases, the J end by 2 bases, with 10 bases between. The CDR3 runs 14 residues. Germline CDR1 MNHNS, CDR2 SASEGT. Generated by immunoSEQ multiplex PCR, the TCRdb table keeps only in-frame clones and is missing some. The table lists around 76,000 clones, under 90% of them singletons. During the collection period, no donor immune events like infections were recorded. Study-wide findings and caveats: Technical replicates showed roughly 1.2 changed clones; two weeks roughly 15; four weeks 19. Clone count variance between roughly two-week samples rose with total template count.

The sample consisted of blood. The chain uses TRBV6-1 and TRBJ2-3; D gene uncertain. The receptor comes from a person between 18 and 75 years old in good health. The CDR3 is CASSAWVHTDTQYF. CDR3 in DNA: TGTGCCAGCAGTGCCTGGGTACACACAGATACGCAGTATTTT.